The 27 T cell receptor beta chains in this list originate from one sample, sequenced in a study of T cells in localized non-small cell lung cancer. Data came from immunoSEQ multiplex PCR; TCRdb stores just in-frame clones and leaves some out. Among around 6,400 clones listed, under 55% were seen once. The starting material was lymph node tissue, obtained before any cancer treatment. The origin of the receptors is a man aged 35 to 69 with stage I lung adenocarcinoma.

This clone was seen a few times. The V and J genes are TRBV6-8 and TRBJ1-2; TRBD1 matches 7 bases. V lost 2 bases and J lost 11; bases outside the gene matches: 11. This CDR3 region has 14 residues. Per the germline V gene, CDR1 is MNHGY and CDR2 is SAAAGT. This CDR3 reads CASSYTRTGSQYTF. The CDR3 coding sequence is TGTGCCAGCAGTTACACCCGGACAGGATCCCAATACACCTTC.

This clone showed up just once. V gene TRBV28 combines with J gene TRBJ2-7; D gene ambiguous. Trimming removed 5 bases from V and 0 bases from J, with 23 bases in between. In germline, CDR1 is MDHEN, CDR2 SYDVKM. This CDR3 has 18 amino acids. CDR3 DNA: TGTGCCAGCAGTCTCCCCGCCGACCCTTGGACGTCCTCCTACGAGCAGTACTTC. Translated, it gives CASSLPADPWTSSYEQYF. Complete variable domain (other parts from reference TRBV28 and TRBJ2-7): DVKVTQSSRYLVKRTGEKVFLECVQDMDHENMFWYRQDPGLGLRLIYFSYDVKMKEKGDIPEGYSVSREKKERFSLILESASTNQTSMYLCASSLPADPWTSSYEQYFGPGTRLTVT.

The CDR3 sequence: CAWIATSGVPDTQYF. The DNA of the CDR3 is TGTGCCTGGATCGCGACTAGCGGGGTACCTGATACGCAGTATTTT. The J gene is TRBJ2-3, the V gene TRBV30, with 11 bases identical to TRBD2. This CDR3 comprises 15 residues. Germline trimming cut 4 bases from V and 6 bases from J; bases unmatched to any gene: 9. Germline V CDR1 and CDR2: GTSNPN, SVGIG (reference sequence).

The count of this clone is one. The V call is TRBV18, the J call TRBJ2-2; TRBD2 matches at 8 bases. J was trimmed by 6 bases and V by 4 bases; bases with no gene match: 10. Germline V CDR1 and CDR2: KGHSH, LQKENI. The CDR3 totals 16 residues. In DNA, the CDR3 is TGTGCCAGCTCACAAGGCGTGACTAGCGTCCCCGGGGAGCTGTTTTTT. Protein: CASSQGVTSVPGELFF.

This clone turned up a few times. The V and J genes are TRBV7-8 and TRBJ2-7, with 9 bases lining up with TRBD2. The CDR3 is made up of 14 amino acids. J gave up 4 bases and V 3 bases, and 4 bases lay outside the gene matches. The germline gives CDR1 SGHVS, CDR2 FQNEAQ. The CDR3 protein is CASSFLAGSYEQYF. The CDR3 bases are TGTGCCAGCAGCTTCCTAGCGGGATCTTACGAGCAGTACTTC.

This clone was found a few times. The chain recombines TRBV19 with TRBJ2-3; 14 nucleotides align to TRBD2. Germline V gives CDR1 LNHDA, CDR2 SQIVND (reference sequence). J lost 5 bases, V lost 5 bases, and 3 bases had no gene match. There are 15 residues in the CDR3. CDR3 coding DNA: TGTGCCAGTAGTCGACTAGCGGGAGGGCAAGATACGCAGTATTTT. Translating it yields CASSRLAGGQDTQYF.

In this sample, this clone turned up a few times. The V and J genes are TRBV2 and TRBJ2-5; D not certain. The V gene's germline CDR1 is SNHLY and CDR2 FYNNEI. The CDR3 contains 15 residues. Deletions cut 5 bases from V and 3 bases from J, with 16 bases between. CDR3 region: CASSMLVGRKETQYF. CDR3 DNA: TGTGCCAGCAGTATGCTGGTGGGTAGAAAAGAGACCCAGTACTTC.

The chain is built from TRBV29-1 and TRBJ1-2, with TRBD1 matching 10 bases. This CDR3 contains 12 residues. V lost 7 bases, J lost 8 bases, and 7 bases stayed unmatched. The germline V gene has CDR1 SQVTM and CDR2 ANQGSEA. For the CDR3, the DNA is TGCAGCGCGACGGACAGGGGGAGAGGCTACACCTTC. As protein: CSATDRGRGYTF.

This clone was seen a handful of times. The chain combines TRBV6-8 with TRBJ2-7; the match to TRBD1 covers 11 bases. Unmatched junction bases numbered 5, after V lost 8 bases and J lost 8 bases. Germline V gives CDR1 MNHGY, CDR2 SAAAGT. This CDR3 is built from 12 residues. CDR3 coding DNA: TGTGCCAGCCGGACAGGGGGCGATAAGCAGTACTTC. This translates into CASRTGGDKQYF.

In DNA, the CDR3 is TGTGCCAGCAGGCCATCCGGGACAGGGGAAAACATTCAGTACTTC. It specifies CASRPSGTGENIQYF. This sequence joins TRBV7-6 and TRBJ2-4, with 10 bases lining up with TRBD1. Germline CDR1 is SGHVS and CDR2 is FNYEAQ. This CDR3 has 15 residues. J lost 5 bases, V lost 6 bases, and 7 bases had no gene match. The entire variable domain, with the rest obtained from reference TRBV7-6 and TRBJ2-4, is as follows: GAGVSQSPRYKVTKRGQDVALRCDPISGHVSLYWYRQALGQGPEFLTYFNYEAQQDKSGLPNDRFSAERPEGSISTLTIQRTEQRDSAMYRCASRPSGTGENIQYFGAGTRLSVL.

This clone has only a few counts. CDR3 nucleotides: TGTGCCATCAGGCCGACAGGATTGAACACTGAAGCTTTCTTT. Protein: CAIRPTGLNTEAFF. The chain joins TRBV10-3 to TRBJ1-1, with D perhaps TRBD1 (6 bases). This CDR3 comprises 14 residues. Per germline, CDR1 ENHRY and CDR2 SYGVKD. The V end was cut by 6 bases, the J end by 0 bases, with 11 bases between.

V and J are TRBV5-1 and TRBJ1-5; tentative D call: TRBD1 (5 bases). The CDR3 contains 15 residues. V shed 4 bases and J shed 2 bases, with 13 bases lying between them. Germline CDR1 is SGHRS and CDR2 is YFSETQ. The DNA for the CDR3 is TGCGCCAGCAGCCTGGATGGGGGTGGCAATCAGCCCCAGCATTTT. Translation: CASSLDGGGNQPQHF.

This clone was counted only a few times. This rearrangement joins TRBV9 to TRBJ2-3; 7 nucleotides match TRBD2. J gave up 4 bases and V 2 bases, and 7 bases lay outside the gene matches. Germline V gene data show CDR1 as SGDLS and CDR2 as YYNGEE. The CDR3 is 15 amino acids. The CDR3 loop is CASSVGTNQADTQYF. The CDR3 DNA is TGTGCCAGCAGCGTCGGGACTAATCAGGCAGATACGCAGTATTTT.

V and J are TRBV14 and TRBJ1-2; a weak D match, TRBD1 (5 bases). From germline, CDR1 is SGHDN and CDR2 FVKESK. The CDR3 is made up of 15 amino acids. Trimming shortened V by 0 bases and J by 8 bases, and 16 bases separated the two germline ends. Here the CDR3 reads CASSQDLVGQGGYTF. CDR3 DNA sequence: TGTGCCAGCAGCCAAGATCTGGTCGGCCAGGGAGGCTACACCTTC.

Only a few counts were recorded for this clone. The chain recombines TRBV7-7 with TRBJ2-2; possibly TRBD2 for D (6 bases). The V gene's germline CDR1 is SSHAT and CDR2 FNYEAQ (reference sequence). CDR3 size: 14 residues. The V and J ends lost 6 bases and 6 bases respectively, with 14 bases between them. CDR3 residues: CASRGRAGPGELFF. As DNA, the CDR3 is TGTGCCAGCAGGGGTAGAGCGGGTCCCGGGGAGCTGTTTTTT.

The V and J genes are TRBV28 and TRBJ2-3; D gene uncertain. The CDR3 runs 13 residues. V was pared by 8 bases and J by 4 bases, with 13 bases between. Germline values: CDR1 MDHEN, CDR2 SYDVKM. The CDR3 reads CASGASTPDTQYF. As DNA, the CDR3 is TGTGCCAGCGGTGCCTCTACTCCAGATACGCAGTATTTT.

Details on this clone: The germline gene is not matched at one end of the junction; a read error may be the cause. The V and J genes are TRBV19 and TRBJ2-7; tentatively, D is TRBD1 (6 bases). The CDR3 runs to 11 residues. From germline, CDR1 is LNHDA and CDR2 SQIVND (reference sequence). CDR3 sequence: CASSQGYEQYF. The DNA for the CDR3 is TGTGCCAGTAGTCAGGGGTACGAGCAGTATTTC.

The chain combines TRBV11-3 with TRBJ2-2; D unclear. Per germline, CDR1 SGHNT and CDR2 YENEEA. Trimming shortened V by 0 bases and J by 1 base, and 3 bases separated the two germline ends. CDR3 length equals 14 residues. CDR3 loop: CASSLDGNTGELFF. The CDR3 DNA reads TGTGCCAGCAGCTTAGACGGGAACACCGGGGAGCTGTTTTTT.

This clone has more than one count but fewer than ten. This chain's CDR3 is CASRERAYEQYF. The CDR3 DNA sequence: TGTGCCAGCAGGGAGCGGGCGTACGAGCAGTACTTC. The rearrangement uses TRBV6-8 and TRBJ2-7; D is possibly TRBD2 (6 bases). With 6 bases removed from V and 4 bases from J, the gap between germline ends came to 10 bases. CDR1 MNHGY and CDR2 SAAAGT come from the germline V gene. The CDR3 contains 12 residues.

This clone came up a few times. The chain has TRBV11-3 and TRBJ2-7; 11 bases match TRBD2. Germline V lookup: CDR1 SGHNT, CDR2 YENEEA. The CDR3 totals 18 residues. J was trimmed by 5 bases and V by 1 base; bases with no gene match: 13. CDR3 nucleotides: TGTGCCAGCAGCTTAGGGCCGGCGCTAGCGGGAGGTCTCCACGAGCAGTACTTC. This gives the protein CASSLGPALAGGLHEQYF.

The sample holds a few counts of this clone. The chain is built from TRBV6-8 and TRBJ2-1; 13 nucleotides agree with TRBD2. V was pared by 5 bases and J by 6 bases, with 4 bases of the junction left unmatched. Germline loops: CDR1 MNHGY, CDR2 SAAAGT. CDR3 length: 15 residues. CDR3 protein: CASSTSGGVTNEQFF. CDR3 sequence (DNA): TGTGCCAGCAGTACTAGCGGGGGGGTTACCAATGAGCAGTTCTTC.

The CDR3 DNA reads as TGTGCCAGCAGTCCGCCAGCTCTCTCTGGAAACACCATATATTTT. Its translation is CASSPPALSGNTIYF. The chain joins TRBV28 to TRBJ2-2; no clear D. The J call may not be correct, given that the DNA end is closer to TRBJ1-3. This CDR3 is 15 amino acids long. Germline-derived CDR1 and CDR2 are MDHEN and SYDVKM.

CDR3 in DNA: TGTGCCAGCAGCTTAGGGGGCGGGAGGTTCACCTACGAGCAGTACTTC. Translation: CASSLGGGRFTYEQYF. The chain links TRBV11-3 to TRBJ2-7; 8 bases align to TRBD2. The CDR3 spans 16 residues. With 1 base clipped from V and 2 bases from J, the junction kept 7 bases outside the gene matches. The germline CDR1 and CDR2 sequences are SGHNT and YENEEA.

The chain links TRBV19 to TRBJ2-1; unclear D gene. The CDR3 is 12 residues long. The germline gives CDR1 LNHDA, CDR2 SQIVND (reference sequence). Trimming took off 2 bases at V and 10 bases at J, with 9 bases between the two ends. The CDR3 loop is CASSISHLEQFF. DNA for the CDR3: TGTGCCAGTAGTATATCCCACTTGGAGCAGTTCTTC.

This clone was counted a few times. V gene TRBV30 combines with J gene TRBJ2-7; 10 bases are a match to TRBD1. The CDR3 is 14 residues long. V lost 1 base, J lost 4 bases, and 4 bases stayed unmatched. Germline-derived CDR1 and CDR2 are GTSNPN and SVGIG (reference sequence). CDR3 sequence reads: CAWSGGTGEYEQYF. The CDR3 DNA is TGTGCCTGGAGTGGTGGGACAGGGGAATACGAGCAGTACTTC.

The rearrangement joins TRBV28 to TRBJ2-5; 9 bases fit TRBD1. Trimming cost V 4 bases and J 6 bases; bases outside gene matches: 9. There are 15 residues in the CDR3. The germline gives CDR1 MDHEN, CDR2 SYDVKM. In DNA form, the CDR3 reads TGTGCCAGCAGTTCCCCGGGACAGGGAGGGAAGACCCAGTACTTC. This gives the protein CASSSPGQGGKTQYF.

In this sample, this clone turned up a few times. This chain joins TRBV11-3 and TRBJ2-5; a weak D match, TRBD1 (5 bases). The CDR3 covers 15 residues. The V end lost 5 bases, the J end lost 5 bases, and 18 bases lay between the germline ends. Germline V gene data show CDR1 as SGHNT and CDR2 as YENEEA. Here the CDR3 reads CASSTRVRARETQYF. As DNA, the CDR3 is TGTGCCAGCAGCACTCGGGTCAGGGCCAGGGAGACCCAGTACTTC.